This TCR beta chain originates from a study of memory CD8 T cells in hepatitis C reinfection. Study as a whole: HCV reinfection: RNA-positive following two negative tests at least 60 days apart. Pre-reinfection sampling occurred 55 to 20 weeks ahead of detected reinfection.

V lost 10 bases to trimming and J lost 8 bases, with 17 bases between them. From germline, CDR1 is MNHEY and CDR2 SVGAGI. This CDR3 region has 13 residues. Produced via immunoSEQ multiplex PCR; TCRdb's table is partial and in-frame only. The sample carries approximately 51,000 clones, about nine tenths recorded once. Time point given: pre-reinfection, 55 to 20 weeks before reinfection detection. The sorted cells went straight to TCR sequencing with no prior in vitro expansion. Control naive CD8 T cells came from two donors at all three reinfection time points. This TCR was sampled from a man younger than 30 with hepatitis C virus infection. V and J are TRBV6-5 and TRBJ1-4, with no clear D. The sample was naive CD8+ T cells sorted from blood. This chain's CDR3 is CATLGSGHEKLFF. In DNA, the CDR3 is TGTGCCACCCTCGGAAGCGGTCACGAAAAACTGTTTTTT.